This TCR beta chain was sequenced for a study of T cell changes during pregnancy in multiple sclerosis. The table came from immunoSEQ multiplex PCR; TCRdb's copy has only in-frame clones and leaves some out. The table lists some 100,000 clones, approximately 92% of them singletons. V dropped 6 bases and J dropped 1 base, with 9 bases sitting between them. Germline CDR1 reads SNHLY; CDR2 reads FYNNEI. This CDR3 spans 14 amino acids. The clonotype comes from a female donor with multiple sclerosis, enrolled in a pregnancy study. The chain combines TRBV2 with TRBJ2-2; tentative D call: TRBD2 (5 bases). Material: peripheral blood, obtained in the second trimester of pregnancy. CDR3 sequence (DNA): TGTGCCAGCAGAATAGCGCAGAACACCGGGGAGCTGTTTTTT. This translates into CASRIAQNTGELFF.